One T cell receptor beta chain is described in this entry. Per the authors' pipeline: Quantification of nucleated cells was approximated via reference gene primer amplification. Repertoires were generated with immunoSEQ multiplex PCR, while TCRdb's copy carries only in-frame clones and drops some. Clonal size and the V and J genes are those of that table, whereas D and trimming came from the DNA. The table shows around 310,000 clones, with around nine tenths occurring only once. This specimen belongs to a study of blood T cell repertoires in COVID-19. Study as a whole: Sites in the United States, Italy and Spain provided acute and convalescent COVID-19 samples. PBMCs, B-cell-depleted T cells, or T cells were the source of the cDNA or gDNA that made up the material.

CDR3 length: 15 residues. Trimming took off 1 base at V and 4 bases at J, with 14 bases between the two ends. Germline-derived CDR1 and CDR2 are SGHVS and FQNEAQ. The source is a woman aged 50 to 60 with active or convalescent COVID-19. The V call is TRBV7-8, the J call TRBJ2-7; D possibly corresponds to TRBD2 (6 bases). Sequencing input: peripheral blood. Here the CDR3 reads CASSLVVTSQYEQYF. The CDR3 DNA is TGTGCCAGCAGCTTAGTCGTCACTAGCCAATACGAGCAGTACTTC.